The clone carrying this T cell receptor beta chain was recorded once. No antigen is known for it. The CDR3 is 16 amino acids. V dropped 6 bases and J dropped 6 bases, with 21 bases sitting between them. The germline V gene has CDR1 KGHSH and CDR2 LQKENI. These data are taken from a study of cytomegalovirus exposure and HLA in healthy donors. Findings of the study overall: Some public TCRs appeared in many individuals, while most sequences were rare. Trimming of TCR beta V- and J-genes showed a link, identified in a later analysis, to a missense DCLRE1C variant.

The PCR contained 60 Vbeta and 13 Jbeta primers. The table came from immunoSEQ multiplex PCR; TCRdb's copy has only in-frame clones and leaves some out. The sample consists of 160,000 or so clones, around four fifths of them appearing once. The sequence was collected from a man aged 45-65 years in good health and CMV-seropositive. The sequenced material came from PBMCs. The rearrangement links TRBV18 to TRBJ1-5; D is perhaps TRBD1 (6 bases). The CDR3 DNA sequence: TGTGCCAGCTCTCCTCAGAAGGTAGGGGGTGGTCAGCCCCAGCATTTT. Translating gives CASSPQKVGGGQPQHF. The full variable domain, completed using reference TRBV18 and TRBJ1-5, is NAGVMQNPRHLVRRRGQEARLRCSPMKGHSHVYWYRQLPEEGLKFMVYLQKENIIDESGMPKERFSAEFPKEGPSILRIQQVVRGDSAAYFCASSPQKVGGGQPQHFGDGTRLSIL.